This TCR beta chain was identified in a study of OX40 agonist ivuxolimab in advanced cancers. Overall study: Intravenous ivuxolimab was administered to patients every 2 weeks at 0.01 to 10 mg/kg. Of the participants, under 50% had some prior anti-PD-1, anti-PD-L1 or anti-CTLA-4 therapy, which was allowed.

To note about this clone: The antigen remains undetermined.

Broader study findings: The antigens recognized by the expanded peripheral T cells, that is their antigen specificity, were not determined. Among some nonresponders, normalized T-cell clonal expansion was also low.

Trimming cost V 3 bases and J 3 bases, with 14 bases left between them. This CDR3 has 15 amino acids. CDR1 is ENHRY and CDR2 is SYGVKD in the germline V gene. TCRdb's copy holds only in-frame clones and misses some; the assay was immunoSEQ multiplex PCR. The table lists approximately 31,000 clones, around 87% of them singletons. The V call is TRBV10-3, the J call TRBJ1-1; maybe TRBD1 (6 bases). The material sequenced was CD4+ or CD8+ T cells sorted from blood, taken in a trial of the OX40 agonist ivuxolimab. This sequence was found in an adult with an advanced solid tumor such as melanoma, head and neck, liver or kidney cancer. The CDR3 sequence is CAISEGTSIDTEAFF. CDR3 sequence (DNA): TGTGCCATCAGTGAAGGGACAAGTATAGACACTGAAGCTTTCTTT.